The 24 T cell receptor beta chains reported below all come from one sample, sequenced in a study of CD8 T cells in ankylosing spondylitis. Study outcomes and limitations: Characteristic, it appeared, of ankylosing spondylitis blood was a TCR beta motif of fewer than 10 highly homologous variants.

MiXCR, run by TCRdb on the 5' RACE reads, gives a single entry per CDR3 protein. This table holds about 440,000 distinct CDR3 sequences, roughly 15% found once. Their target antigens are unknown. Material for sequencing was blood, either unsorted or a sorted T cell fraction (not recorded which). These receptors were collected from a male donor with ankylosing spondylitis.

This clonotype was counted between two and nine times. The chain uses TRBV11-2 and TRBJ2-5, with 7 bases lining up with TRBD1. Germline V lookup: CDR1 SGHAT, CDR2 FQNNGV. With 2 bases clipped from V and 3 bases from J, the junction kept 3 bases outside the gene matches. This CDR3 comprises 14 residues. CDR3 DNA: TGTGCCAGCAGCTTAAGGGGGCCCAAAGAGACCCAGTACTTC. This codes for CASSLRGPKETQYF.

The genes are TRBV6-1 and TRBJ2-5; D unresolved. Germline-derived CDR1 and CDR2 are MNHNS and SASEGT. This CDR3 is built from 11 residues. The V end was cut by 3 bases, the J end by 5 bases, with 4 bases between. The CDR3 loop reads CASSDFETQYF. In DNA form, the CDR3 reads TGTGCCAGCAGTGATTTCGAGACCCAGTACTTC.

This chain links TRBV6-1 with TRBJ2-1; 7 bases agree with TRBD2. Germline V gene sequence: CDR1 MNHNS, CDR2 SASEGT. CDR3 length: 15 residues. Trimming took 6 bases from V and 2 from J; bases not matched to a gene: 7. This chain's CDR3 is CASRAKAGTYNEQFF. CDR3 coding DNA: TGTGCCAGCAGAGCTAAAGCGGGAACCTACAATGAGCAGTTCTTC.

There are many counts of this clonotype. The V gene is TRBV12-3 or TRBV12-4, the J gene TRBJ2-3, with D perhaps TRBD2 (6 bases). The CDR3 consists of 15 residues. The germline V and J ends were trimmed by 0 bases and 1 base, with 8 bases remaining between them. The CDR3 nucleotides are TGTGCCAGCAGTTTAGCCGGCGGGGGCACAGATACGCAGTATTTT. Translating gives CASSLAGGGTDTQYF.

This rearrangement joins TRBV28 to TRBJ2-6; D not resolved. V was clipped by 5 bases and J by 4 bases, with 18 bases between them. Germline V gene lookup returns CDR1 MDHEN and CDR2 SYDVKM. This CDR3 has 17 amino acids. The CDR3 DNA reads as TGTGCCAGCAGTCCCGACTCCTTGATGACCGGGGCCAACGTCCTGACTTTC. Residues: CASSPDSLMTGANVLTF.

This clonotype was seen only a few times. The rearrangement uses TRBV2 and TRBJ2-3; D is undetermined. Germline V gene lookup returns CDR1 SNHLY and CDR2 FYNNEI. With 10 bases removed from V and 0 bases from J, the gap between germline ends came to 11 bases. The CDR3 is made up of 13 amino acids. Here the CDR3 DNA reads TGTGCCAAAAGGGCTGCAAGCACAGATACGCAGTATTTT. This sequence encodes CAKRAASTDTQYF.

V usage is TRBV6-2 or TRBV6-3 and J usage is TRBJ2-6; unclear D gene. The CDR3 length is 16 residues. V was clipped by 5 bases and J by 2 bases, with 13 bases between them. Looked up from germline, CDR1 is MNHEY and CDR2 is SVGEGT. The CDR3 region is CASSPAAPTGANVLTF. CDR3 nucleotide sequence: TGTGCCAGCAGTCCTGCCGCCCCGACTGGGGCCAACGTCCTGACTTTC.

The chain is built from TRBV15 and TRBJ1-2; D is possibly TRBD1 (5 bases). Germline CDR1 reads LNHNV; CDR2 reads YYDKDF (reference sequence). With 3 bases removed from V and 3 bases from J, the gap between germline ends came to 11 bases. The CDR3 length is 14 residues. Written as DNA, the CDR3 is TGTGCCACCAGCAGGGGAGGGGTGGACTATGGCTACACCTTC. It codes for CATSRGGVDYGYTF.

This clonotype has just a few counts. The chain recombines TRBV10-3 with TRBJ2-7, with TRBD2 matching over 13 bases. This CDR3 comprises 13 residues. V trimming: 6 bases; J trimming: 5 bases; junction bases outside the gene matches: 1. Germline-derived CDR1 and CDR2 are ENHRY and SYGVKD. CDR3: CAISGLAGDEQYF. In nucleotides, the CDR3 is TGTGCCATCAGCGGACTAGCGGGAGACGAGCAGTACTTC.

This clonotype was observed a few times. J is TRBJ2-7 and V is TRBV7-8, with no clear D. This CDR3 contains 15 residues. Trimming cost V 7 bases and J 3 bases, with 19 bases left between them. Per germline, CDR1 SGHVS and CDR2 FQNEAQ. The CDR3 DNA is TGTGCCAGCAACCTCCTAGGGCACAACAGCTACGAGCAGTACTTC. This encodes CASNLLGHNSYEQYF.

The V and J genes are TRBV3-1 and TRBJ2-3; 7 bases fit TRBD2. From germline, CDR1 is LGHDT and CDR2 YNNKEL (reference sequence). The CDR3 has 14 amino acids. With V trimmed by 6 bases and J by 1 base, 4 bases remained unmatched. The CDR3 loop reads CASRDLAGTDTQYF. The CDR3, as DNA: TGTGCCAGCAGGGATCTAGCGGGCACAGATACGCAGTATTTT.

CDR3 nucleotide sequence: TGTGCCAGCAGTCTGGACGGCTCAGGGAATACGCAGTATTTT. Translation gives CASSLDGSGNTQYF. The chain has TRBV25-1 and TRBJ2-3; D perhaps matches TRBD1 (5 bases). V dropped 5 bases and J dropped 7 bases, with 16 bases sitting between them. Germline values: CDR1 MGHDK, CDR2 SYGVNS. The CDR3 is 14 amino acids.

This clonotype was counted only a few times. The chain couples TRBV5-1 to TRBJ2-7; tentatively, D is TRBD2 (6 bases). CDR3 length: 16 residues. Trimming removed 0 bases from V and 7 bases from J, with 20 bases in between. Per the germline V gene, CDR1 is SGHRS and CDR2 is YFSETQ. The chain's CDR3 is CASSLGRDLTRDEQYF. Written as DNA, the CDR3 is TGCGCCAGCAGCTTGGGCCGGGACCTCACGCGGGATGAGCAGTACTTC.

The sample holds a few counts of this clonotype. The DNA for the CDR3 is TGTGCCAGCAGCCAAGCTGGGACAGGGGTTAGTCAGCCCCAGCATTTT. Translated: CASSQAGTGVSQPQHF. The chain couples TRBV3-1 to TRBJ1-5, with 10 bases matching TRBD1. Germline loops: CDR1 LGHDT, CDR2 YNNKEL (reference sequence). The CDR3 spans 16 residues. J gave up 6 bases and V 1 base, and 6 bases lay outside the gene matches.

J is TRBJ1-6 and V is TRBV6-1; unclear D gene. The CDR3 is 15 amino acids. V lost 0 bases and J lost 4, with 7 bases in between. The germline gives CDR1 MNHNS, CDR2 SASEGT. In DNA form, the CDR3 reads TGTGCCAGCAGTGAAGCGTTGGGTTATAATTCACCCCTCCACTTT. It codes for CASSEALGYNSPLHF.

This clonotype was found a few times. V is TRBV20-1 and J is TRBJ1-2, with TRBD1 identical over 8 bases. J gave up 0 bases and V 1 base, and 7 bases lay outside the gene matches. CDR1 and CDR2 from the germline V gene are DFQATT and SNEGSKA (reference sequence). This CDR3 is built from 16 residues. The CDR3 is CSARVYQGAANYGYTF. In DNA, the CDR3 is TGCAGTGCTAGAGTATACCAGGGGGCAGCTAACTATGGCTACACCTTC.

The chain carries TRBV9 and TRBJ1-3, with 9 nucleotides matching TRBD1. This CDR3 has 17 amino acids. The germline gives CDR1 SGDLS, CDR2 YYNGEE. J gave up 8 bases and V 0 bases, and 12 bases lay outside the gene matches. DNA of the CDR3: TGTGCCAGCAGCGTAGCATCCACAGGGGGCCGGGGGGACACCATATATTTT. Translating gives CASSVASTGGRGDTIYF.

V usage is TRBV28 and J usage is TRBJ2-2; D is perhaps TRBD2 (5 bases). Germline-derived CDR1 and CDR2 are MDHEN and SYDVKM. The V end lost 3 bases, the J end lost 1 base, and 9 bases lay between the germline ends. This CDR3 has 15 amino acids. In nucleotides, the CDR3 is TGTGCCAGCAGTTTTAGAAGCGGGAACACCGGGGAGCTGTTTTTT. This gives the protein CASSFRSGNTGELFF.

The chain joins TRBV4-2 to TRBJ1-1; a possible D gene is TRBD1 (5 bases). Trimming cost V 4 bases and J 1 base, with 13 bases left between them. The CDR3 is 15 residues long. Germline assignment: CDR1 LGHNA and CDR2 YNFKEQ. The CDR3 loop is CASSPHRTGNTEAFF. CDR3 DNA sequence: TGTGCCAGCAGCCCTCACAGGACCGGGAACACTGAAGCTTTCTTT.

This clonotype was seen a handful of times. The chain has TRBV2 and TRBJ2-5, with TRBD2 matching over 8 bases. The CDR3 loop spans 14 amino acids. The junction had 5 bases not matched to a gene; V was cut back by 2 bases and J by 6 bases. CDR1 and CDR2 (germline): SNHLY, FYNNEI. In DNA, the CDR3 is TGTGCCAGCAGTGAACATACTAGCGGAAAGACCCAGTACTTC. It yields the protein CASSEHTSGKTQYF.

This clonotype came up many times. V usage is TRBV28 and J usage is TRBJ2-7, with TRBD1 matching 8 bases. The junction had 3 bases not matched to a gene; V was cut back by 4 bases and J by 4 bases. The germline V gene encodes CDR1 MDHEN and CDR2 SYDVKM. This CDR3 is 13 amino acids long. This CDR3 reads CASSYGTGYEQYF. The CDR3 DNA is TGTGCCAGCAGTTATGGGACAGGTTACGAGCAGTACTTC.

The rearrangement joins TRBV7-8 to TRBJ1-2, with 8 positions matching TRBD1. V shed 5 bases and J 8 bases; nucleotides not matched to a gene: 16. CDR1 is SGHVS, CDR2 FQNEAQ, per germline. This CDR3 spans 16 amino acids. DNA of the CDR3: TGTGCCAGCAGCCCCCGGACAGGGAGGGGAATCGAGGGCTACACCTTC. Translating it yields CASSPRTGRGIEGYTF.

The CDR3 loop is CASSHGRRDDEQFF. The CDR3 DNA sequence: TGTGCCAGCAGCCACGGACGCCGCGACGATGAGCAGTTCTTC. The rearrangement uses TRBV5-8 and TRBJ2-1, with D unresolved. The CDR3 extends over 14 amino acids. The germline V gene encodes CDR1 SGHTS and CDR2 YDEGEE. Trimming took off 4 bases at V and 8 bases at J, with 16 bases between the two ends.

This clonotype appeared a few times. CDR3 sequence: CSAGQGAGETQYF. The CDR3 nucleotides are TGCAGTGCTGGACAGGGGGCAGGGGAGACCCAGTACTTC. The chain joins TRBV20-1 to TRBJ2-5, with 11 bases fitting TRBD1. The CDR3 covers 13 residues. The V gene's germline CDR1 is DFQATT and CDR2 SNEGSKA (reference sequence). J was trimmed by 5 bases and V by 5 bases; bases with no gene match: 4.